These T cell receptor beta chains were read from a single sample in a study of blood T cell repertoires in COVID-19. TCRdb's table, derived via immunoSEQ multiplex PCR, lists solely in-frame clones and lacks some. The data contain about 120,000 clones, roughly three quarters of them singletons. Sequencing used peripheral blood. The receptors stem from a woman at least 80 years old with acute or convalescent COVID-19. CDR3s include the opening cysteine and the closing phenylalanine or tryptophan. Each record gives: J gene, D gene, clone size, V gene, CDR3 DNA, CDR3 protein. D genes are given only for firm matches. The size entry is marked missing in some rows and otherwise reads once, few, many or a size class.

TRBJ2-1 | . | . | TRBV12-3/TRBV12-4 | TGTGCCAGCAGTCCGGGGGGCAAGAATGAGCAGTTCTTC | CASSPGGKNEQFF
TRBJ1-2 | TRBD1 | once | TRBV19 | TGTGCCAGTAGTATTACAGGGGAGTATGGCTACACCTTC | CASSITGEYGYTF
TRBJ2-7 | . | . | TRBV6-5 | TGTGCCAGCAGAGACAGAGCTTACGAGCAGTACTTC | CASRDRAYEQYF
TRBJ1-2 | . | . | TRBV5-5 | TGTGCCAGCAGCTTAAGTCTAGGGAGGGACTATGGCTACACCTTC | CASSLSLGRDYGYTF
TRBJ1-6 | TRBD1 | . | TRBV4-1 | TGCGCCAGCAGCCTTCCCCGACAGGGCCGTAATTCACCCCTCCACTTT | CASSLPRQGRNSPLHF
TRBJ1-5 | . | few | TRBV13 | TGTGCCAGCAGCTTAACTAAGCAGCCCCAGCATTTT | CASSLTKQPQHF
TRBJ2-5 | TRBD1 | . | TRBV5-6 | TGTGCCAGCAGCGCGACAGGGGTCGAGACCCAGTACTTC | CASSATGVETQYF
TRBJ1-1 | . | once | TRBV18 | TGTGCCAGCTCGTTGGACAAGAACACTGAAGCTTTCTTT | CASSLDKNTEAFF
TRBJ2-5 | TRBD2 | . | TRBV14 | TGTGCCAGCAGCCAAGGTGGACTAGCGGGAGAAGAGACCCAGTACTTC | CASSQGGLAGEETQYF
TRBJ1-2 | TRBD1 | . | TRBV2 | TGTGCCAGCCCTGGACAGGGGTATGGCTACACCTTC | CASPGQGYGYTF
TRBJ1-5 | . | . | TRBV19 | TGTGCCAGTAGTGCCTCGACTACCTCTCATAGCAATCAGCCCCAGCATTTT | CASSASTTSHSNQPQHF
TRBJ2-1 | TRBD2 | . | TRBV6-2/TRBV6-3 | TGTGCCAGCAGTTACTCAAGGACTAGCGCCTACAATGAGCAGTTCTTC | CASSYSRTSAYNEQFF
TRBJ2-5 | . | . | TRBV3-1/TRBV3-2 | TGTGCCAGCAGCCTTTTAACTCAAGAGACCCAGTACTTC | CASSLLTQETQYF
TRBJ1-5 | TRBD1 | . | TRBV19 | TGTGCCAGTAGTAGACAGGGGACAAATCAGCCCCAGCATTTT | CASSRQGTNQPQHF
TRBJ1-2 | TRBD1 | . | TRBV24-1 | TGTGCCACCAGTGATCGACAGGGGCTTGGCTACACCTTC | CATSDRQGLGYTF
TRBJ1-1 | TRBD1 | . | TRBV12-5 | TGTGCTAGTGGTTTGGTGACAGGGGGCGATGAAGCTTTCTTT | CASGLVTGGDEAFF
TRBJ1-2 | TRBD1 | . | TRBV5-4 | TGTGCCAGCAGCCCGGACAGGCGTCCTAACTATGGCTACACCTTC | CASSPDRRPNYGYTF
TRBJ2-2 | TRBD2 | . | TRBV30 | TGTGCCTTACTAGCGGGAGTTGTCGGCGGGGAGCTGTTTTTT | CALLAGVVGGELFF
TRBJ2-3 | TRBD2 | . | TRBV5-1 | TGCGCCAGCAGCTTGGGCTCTAGCGGGGGGTCAGATACGCAGTATTTT | CASSLGSSGGSDTQYF
TRBJ1-4 | TRBD1 | . | TRBV4-2 | TGTGCCAGCGGCCCTCAGGGACAGCTTAATGAAAAACTGTTTTTT | CASGPQGQLNEKLFF
TRBJ2-3 | . | . | TRBV5-1 | TGCGCCAGCAGCATGGGAGTATCAGATACGCAGTATTTT | CASSMGVSDTQYF
TRBJ1-4 | . | once | TRBV4-3 | TGCGCCAGCAGCCAAGATCTTCGTACAGGCACAACTAATGAAAAACTGTTTTTT | CASSQDLRTGTTNEKLFF
TRBJ2-3 | TRBD2 | . | TRBV5-1 | TGCGCCAGCACCCCCGGCAGCGGGGTGGCAGATACGCAGTATTTT | CASTPGSGVADTQYF
TRBJ2-3 | . | few | TRBV9 | TGTGCCAGCGGGAAAGGGGGGGGCACAGATACGCAGTATTTT | CASGKGGGTDTQYF
TRBJ2-7 | . | . | TRBV6-5 | TGTGCCAGCAGGAGAGCAGGGCGCGAGCAGTACTTC | CASRRAGREQYF
TRBJ2-3 | TRBD2 | . | TRBV6-4 | TGTGCCAGCAGTGACTTAGCGGGAGGGCCAGATACGCAGTATTTT | CASSDLAGGPDTQYF
TRBJ1-6 | . | . | TRBV5-5 | TGTGCCAGCAGCTCTGACAGTGGGTCACCCCTCCACTTT | CASSSDSGSPLHF
TRBJ2-2 | TRBD1 | . | TRBV5-1 | TGCGCCAGCAGCTTAGGAGACAGGGCCACCGGGGAGCTGTTTTTT | CASSLGDRATGELFF
TRBJ2-7 | . | . | TRBV7-2 | TGTGCCAGCAGCCCCAGCGGTATTGTTACCTACGAGCAGTACTTC | CASSPSGIVTYEQYF
TRBJ2-7 | . | . | TRBV28 | TGTGCCAGTAACCCAGGGGAATCGTACGAGCAGTACTTC | CASNPGESYEQYF
TRBJ2-7 | . | few | TRBV28 | TGTGCCAGCAGTTTAGTACAGCCGCCCTACGAGCAGTACTTC | CASSLVQPPYEQYF
TRBJ2-5 | TRBD1 | . | TRBV24-1 | TGTGCCACCAGTGATCCACCGACAGGGCAAAAGTACTTC | CATSDPPTGQKYF
TRBJ1-2 | . | . | TRBV11-2 | TGTGCCAGCAGCACCTCCCCGGCAGGGGATATCTATGGCTACACCTTC | CASSTSPAGDIYGYTF
TRBJ1-1 | TRBD1 | . | TRBV9 | TGTGCCAGCAGCGTTGGACAGGGGAACACTGAAGCTTTCTTT | CASSVGQGNTEAFF
TRBJ2-2 | TRBD2 | . | TRBV29-1 | TGCAGCGTTCAGGGACTAGCGGGAGTAGAAGGCGGGGAGCTGTTTTTT | CSVQGLAGVEGGELFF
TRBJ1-1 | . | . | TRBV30 | TGTGCCTGGAGCCGAGGGGGGGGGCTCACTGAAGCTTTCTTT | CAWSRGGGLTEAFF
TRBJ1-3 | . | few | TRBV18 | TGTGCCAGCTCACCACTACAGGGCCGCTCTCGGTCTGGAAACACCATATATTTT | CASSPLQGRSRSGNTIYF
TRBJ2-2 | TRBD2 | once | TRBV9 | TGTGCCAGCAGCGAGACTAGCGGGATTACCGGGGAGCTGTTTTTT | CASSETSGITGELFF
TRBJ1-2 | . | . | TRBV11-2 | TGTGCCAGCAGCTTAGACAACGCCCTCACGGGTGGCTACACCTTC | CASSLDNALTGGYTF
TRBJ1-5 | . | . | TRBV3-1/TRBV3-2 | TGTGCCAGCAGCCAACCCAAGACAGCTCCTAATCAGCCCCAGCATTTT | CASSQPKTAPNQPQHF
TRBJ1-2 | TRBD1 | . | TRBV3-1/TRBV3-2 | TGTGCCAGCAGCTCACAGGGGGCTGTGGGGGATGGCTACACCTTC | CASSSQGAVGDGYTF
TRBJ1-1 | TRBD1 | once | TRBV7-9 | TGTGCCAGCAGCGACAATCGACAGGGGAACACTGAAGCTTTCTTT | CASSDNRQGNTEAFF
TRBJ1-6 | TRBD1 | . | TRBV5-1 | TGCGCCAGCAGCTCGAACCCCGGGACAGGTCTTGAGGCCCTCCACTTT | CASSSNPGTGLEALHF
TRBJ1-2 | . | . | TRBV7-9 | TGTGCCAGCAGCTCAGGACGGACAGCTAACTATGGCTACACCTTC | CASSSGRTANYGYTF
TRBJ1-2 | TRBD1 | . | TRBV28 | TGTGCCAGCAGGACAGGGGAAGGCAGTGGCTACACCTTC | CASRTGEGSGYTF
TRBJ1-6 | TRBD1 | few | TRBV7-3 | TGTGCCAGCAGCCCCGGGACAGCTAATTCACCCCTCCACTTT | CASSPGTANSPLHF
TRBJ1-5 | TRBD1 | . | TRBV4-1 | TGCGCCAGCAGCCAAACGGACAGGGTCCATCAGCCCCAGCATTTT | CASSQTDRVHQPQHF
TRBJ2-5 | TRBD1 | . | TRBV6-6 | TGTGCCAGCAGTTACCTCCGACAGGGTGAGACCCAGTACTTC | CASSYLRQGETQYF
TRBJ2-5 | TRBD2 | . | TRBV7-9 | TGTGCCAGCAGCACACACCCCCTAGCGGGGGTGGAGACCCAGTACTTC | CASSTHPLAGVETQYF
TRBJ1-2 | . | . | TRBV28 | TGTGCCAGCCTTACTAGGGAAAACTATGGCTACACCTTC | CASLTRENYGYTF
TRBJ1-1 | . | . | TRBV5-4 | TGTGCCAGCAGCTCCCTCTTGAACACTGAAGCTTTCTTT | CASSSLLNTEAFF
TRBJ1-5 | . | . | TRBV27 | TGTGCCAGCAGACGGGGGAATATGAATGGCAATCAGCCCCAGCATTTT | CASRRGNMNGNQPQHF
TRBJ2-7 | TRBD2 | . | TRBV19 | TGTGCCAGTAGTACCGGACTAGCGGGAGTCGCCTACGAGCAGTACTTC | CASSTGLAGVAYEQYF
TRBJ1-1 | . | . | TRBV19 | TGTGCCAGTATCGGACGGGGGGCTTTCTTT | CASIGRGAFF